One and the same sample provided the 9 T cell receptor beta chains below, sequenced in a study of CD8+CD57+ T cells in acquired aplastic anemia. Profiles of TCR beta VDJ and CDR3 were generated from a genomic DNA template. TCRdb ran MiXCR on the reads and lists one entry per CDR3 protein. Of some 180,000 distinct CDR3 sequences listed, roughly 65% are singletons. Sequencing involved patients with CD8+CD57+ cell expansion previously shown by flow cytometry. Specimen: sorted CD4+, CD8+, or CD8+CD57+ T cells (not recorded which) from PBMCs. These receptors all stem from a human donor with aplastic anemia.

The sample holds a few counts of this clonotype. V usage is TRBV20-1 and J usage is TRBJ1-1, with D perhaps matching TRBD1 (6 bases). Germline CDR1 DFQATT, CDR2 SNEGSKA (reference sequence). The V gene lost 0 bases and the J gene lost 4 bases, with 9 bases spanning the gap. This CDR3 spans 13 amino acids. The CDR3 sequence is CSAREGDITEAFF. In DNA form, the CDR3 reads TGCAGTGCTAGAGAGGGGGACATCACTGAAGCTTTCTTT.

This clonotype was observed a handful of times. The CDR3 region is CATSRVRGAGSSYNSPLHF. In DNA, the CDR3 is TGTGCCACCAGCAGAGTCCGAGGGGCAGGGAGCTCCTATAATTCACCCCTCCACTTT. The chain employs TRBV15 and TRBJ1-6; D is perhaps TRBD1 (5 bases). The length of the CDR3 is 19 residues. Germline-derived CDR1 and CDR2 are LNHNV and YYDKDF (reference sequence). V was trimmed by 1 base and J by 0 bases, leaving 16 bases between them.

The V and J genes are TRBV15 and TRBJ2-1; TRBD1 matches 10 bases. Germline V lookup: CDR1 LNHNV, CDR2 YYDKDF (reference sequence). The CDR3 loop spans 19 amino acids. V shed 1 base and J 0 bases; nucleotides not matched to a gene: 9. The CDR3 DNA is TGTGCCACCAGCAGAGCTGGACAGGGGGACACGAGCTCCTACAATGAGCAGTTCTTC. Protein: CATSRAGQGDTSSYNEQFF. Full variable domain (remainder filled in from reference TRBV15 and TRBJ2-1): DAMVIQNPRYQVTQFGKPVTLSCSQTLNHNVMYWYQQKSSQAPKLLFHYYDKDFNNEADTPDNFQSRRPNTSFCFLDIRSPGLGDTAMYLCATSRAGQGDTSSYNEQFFGPGTRLTVL.

The rearrangement links TRBV5-8 to TRBJ1-1, with TRBD1 as a possible D gene (6 bases). The germline V gene has CDR1 SGHTS and CDR2 YDEGEE. The CDR3 covers 14 residues. Trimming took 0 bases from V and 7 from J, leaving 13 bases between them. The chain's CDR3 is CASSLVGGGGEAFF. CDR3 nucleotide sequence: TGTGCCAGCAGCTTGGTTGGTGGGGGCGGTGAAGCTTTCTTT.

DNA of the CDR3: TGCAGTGCTAGAGTAGCGGGAGAGGGGTACGAGCAGTACTTC. Protein: CSARVAGEGYEQYF. This chain connects TRBV20-1 to TRBJ2-7; 9 bases are a match to TRBD2. This CDR3 is 14 amino acids long. The ends lost 1 base at V and 4 bases at J; junction bases unmatched: 5. CDR1 and CDR2 from the germline V gene are DFQATT and SNEGSKA (reference sequence).

This rearrangement joins TRBV24-1 to TRBJ1-2; D not certain. This CDR3 is built from 14 residues. The germline gives CDR1 KGHDR, CDR2 SFDVKD. The V gene lost 5 bases and the J gene lost 2 bases, with 11 bases spanning the gap. The CDR3 protein is CATSASGGNYGYTF. The CDR3 bases are TGTGCCACCAGTGCCTCAGGCGGCAACTATGGCTACACCTTC.

J is TRBJ2-5 and V is TRBV7-9; maybe TRBD2 (6 bases). This CDR3 contains 11 residues. The germline CDR1 and CDR2 sequences are SEHNR and FQNEAQ (reference sequence). V shed 9 bases and J shed 7 bases, with 12 bases lying between them. As DNA, the CDR3 is TGTGCCAGGGGACTCAATGGGACCCAGTACTTC. Protein: CARGLNGTQYF. Full variable domain (rest looked up from reference TRBV7-9 and TRBJ2-5): DTGVSQNPRHKITKRGQNVTFRCDPISEHNRLYWYRQTLGQGPEFLTYFQNEAQLEKSRLLSDRFSAERPKGSFSTLEIQRTEQGDSAMYLCARGLNGTQYFGPGTRLLVL.

V usage is TRBV7-3 and J usage is TRBJ2-3; 8 nucleotides match TRBD2. Looked up from germline, CDR1 is SGHTA and CDR2 is FQGTGA. Trimming cost V 5 bases and J 4 bases; bases outside gene matches: 8. This CDR3 has 15 residues. The CDR3 DNA follows: TGTGCCAGCAGCCTCGGACTAGCAGATCCAGATACGCAGTATTTT. It encodes CASSLGLADPDTQYF.

In DNA form, the CDR3 reads TGTGCCAGCAGTTATGACCCCTACGAGCAGTACTTC. Translated, it gives CASSYDPYEQYF. The chain carries TRBV2 and TRBJ2-7; D is unclear. Germline values: CDR1 SNHLY, CDR2 FYNNEI. With 5 bases removed from V and 2 bases from J, the gap between germline ends came to 7 bases. CDR3 length: 12 residues.